The 13 T cell receptor beta chains reported below all come from one sample, sequenced in a study of control samples from healthy donors and cancer patients. Here immunoSEQ multiplex PCR was the method, and the copy in TCRdb shows in-frame clones only, minus some. Among about 51,000 clones listed, 80% were seen once. The sample was blood. All receptors come from a man between 70 and 80 years old in good health.

The V and J genes are TRBV7-3 and TRBJ2-3; 14 bases fit TRBD2. The CDR3 has 17 amino acids. V was clipped by 5 bases and J by 5 bases; unmatched bases: 9. Germline V gene lookup returns CDR1 SGHTA and CDR2 FQGTGA. The CDR3 DNA sequence: TGTGCCAGCAGCCCTTCCCGTGGACTAGCGGGAGGAGATACGCAGTATTTT. It translates to CASSPSRGLAGGDTQYF.

The chain employs TRBV12-3 or TRBV12-4 and TRBJ1-1; D is ambiguous. The CDR3 is 13 amino acids. V was cut by 3 bases and J by 1 base, with 6 bases left in between. This CDR3 is CASSFAGNTEAFF. The CDR3 DNA follows: TGTGCCAGCAGTTTTGCAGGGAACACTGAAGCTTTCTTT.

V is TRBV5-1 and J is TRBJ2-3; TRBD2 matches 9 bases. Per the germline V gene, CDR1 is SGHRS and CDR2 is YFSETQ. The CDR3 totals 14 residues. V gave up 3 bases and J gave up 3 bases; unmatched junction bases: 2. CDR3 nucleotides: TGCGCCAGCAGCTATAGCGGGAGAACAGATACGCAGTATTTT. Translated: CASSYSGRTDTQYF. Looking up the rest from reference TRBV5-1 and TRBJ2-3 gives the full variable domain: KAGVTQTPRYLIKTRGQQVTLSCSPISGHRSVSWYQQTPGQGLQFLFEYFSETQRNKGNFPGRFSGRQFSNSRSEMNVSTLELGDSALYLCASSYSGRTDTQYFGPGTRLTVL.

The V call is TRBV6-5, the J call TRBJ1-2; a weak D match, TRBD1 (5 bases). The CDR3 is made up of 13 amino acids. V was trimmed by 8 bases and J by 3 bases, leaving 13 bases between them. The germline gives CDR1 MNHEY, CDR2 SVGAGI. The CDR3 DNA is TGTGCCAGCGCCGCCAGGGAAGACTATGGCTACACCTTC. This codes for CASAAREDYGYTF.

The table lists this clone with a few counts. This rearrangement joins TRBV19 to TRBJ1-2, with D possibly being TRBD1 (5 bases). V lost 5 bases to trimming and J lost 3 bases, with 16 bases between them. Germline CDR1 reads LNHDA; CDR2 reads SQIVND (reference sequence). The CDR3 consists of 15 residues. CDR3 amino acids: CASSPRGPKDYGYTF. The CDR3 DNA reads as TGTGCCAGTAGTCCCCGGGGACCAAAGGACTATGGCTACACCTTC.

The genes are TRBV11-2 and TRBJ2-3; no firm D call. The CDR3 has 13 amino acids. Between the trimmed V and J ends, which lost 2 bases and 10 bases, there was a span of 13 bases. CDR1 is SGHAT, CDR2 FQNNGV, per germline. CDR3 loop: CASSLSGVEAQYF. The CDR3 DNA reads as TGTGCCAGCAGCTTAAGTGGGGTAGAGGCGCAGTATTTT.

V and J are TRBV18 and TRBJ1-6, with D uncertain. This CDR3 is built from 13 residues. CDR1 and CDR2 from the germline V gene are KGHSH and LQKENI. Trimming pared 7 bases from V and 10 bases from J, leaving 14 bases between. As DNA, the CDR3 is TGTGCCAGCTTATACTCCGTCGGATCACCCCTCCACTTT. Translated: CASLYSVGSPLHF.

The sample holds a few counts of this clone. V and J are TRBV7-9 and TRBJ1-1; 9 bases are shared with TRBD1. Germline trimming cut 3 bases from V and 4 bases from J; bases unmatched to any gene: 3. Germline V CDR1 and CDR2: SEHNR, FQNEAQ (reference sequence). This CDR3 has 14 residues. The CDR3 nucleotides are TGTGCCAGCAGCTTTACAGGGGGCATCACTGAAGCTTTCTTT. It codes for CASSFTGGITEAFF.

This chain joins TRBV11-2 and TRBJ2-5; TRBD2 matches at 11 bases. Unmatched junction bases numbered 13, after V lost 6 bases and J lost 7 bases. The CDR3 is made up of 16 amino acids. Germline assignment: CDR1 SGHAT and CDR2 FQNNGV. The DNA of the CDR3 is TGTGCCAGCAGACCCGGGACTAGCGGCGCACCGGGGACCCAGTACTTC. Amino acid sequence: CASRPGTSGAPGTQYF.

A remark on this clone: One end of the junction varies from germline; a read error may be responsible. The CDR3 loop reads CASSVEATSTTNTQYF. CDR3 sequence (DNA): TGTGCCAGCAGCGTAGAGGCGACTAGCACCACAAATACGCAGTATTTT. The rearrangement joins TRBV9 to TRBJ2-3, with 7 bases that match TRBD2. CDR1 SGDLS and CDR2 YYNGEE come from the germline V gene. The CDR3 totals 16 residues.

J is TRBJ1-2 and V is TRBV3-1 (or the pseudogene TRBV3-2), with D uncertain. The CDR3 covers 12 residues. Germline loops: CDR1 LGHDT, CDR2 YNNKEL (reference sequence). V lost 2 bases and J 8 bases, leaving 9 bases between the germline ends. The CDR3 DNA is TGTGCCAGCAGCCAAACGGGTAGGGGCTACACCTTC. This codes for CASSQTGRGYTF.

The rearrangement uses TRBV6-5 and TRBJ1-5; D ambiguous. The CDR3 sequence is 13 residues long. Germline V gene data show CDR1 as MNHEY and CDR2 as SVGAGI. V was pared by 2 bases and J by 2 bases, with 4 bases between. The CDR3 loop is CASSYDGNQPQHF. CDR3 sequence (DNA): TGTGCCAGCAGTTACGATGGCAATCAGCCCCAGCATTTT.

The CDR3 DNA sequence: TGTGCCAGCAGTGAATATCGAAGCGCACTTTATAGCAATCAGCCCCAGCATTTT. Translating it yields CASSEYRSALYSNQPQHF. This rearrangement joins TRBV2 to TRBJ1-5; D unclear. Per the germline V gene, CDR1 is SNHLY and CDR2 is FYNNEI. Trimming stripped 2 bases from V and 0 bases from J, with 17 bases between. CDR3 length: 18 residues.